This entry lists 31 T cell receptor beta chains sequenced from one sample in a study of identical twins. MiXCR, applied by TCRdb to the 5' RACE reads, yields one record per CDR3 protein. Here the sample spans more than 650,000 distinct CDR3 sequences, roughly 6% being singletons. The sequenced sample consisted of naive T cells sorted from blood. The receptors stem from a man aged 18 to 30 in good health.

This clonotype has at least ten counts. The CDR3 spells CASSHTDRGNTEAFF. The CDR3 DNA sequence: TGTGCCAGCAGCCATACCGACAGGGGGAACACTGAAGCTTTCTTT. The rearrangement uses TRBV4-2 and TRBJ1-1, with TRBD1 matching 8 bases. Germline V lookup: CDR1 LGHNA, CDR2 YNFKEQ. The V and J ends lost 3 bases and 1 base, in that order; junction bases with no gene match: 4. The CDR3 is 15 amino acids.

This clonotype was seen repeatedly, ten times or more. The rearrangement uses TRBV5-1 and TRBJ2-1, with TRBD1 as a possible D gene (6 bases). The CDR3 is made up of 16 amino acids. Deletions cut 3 bases from V and 1 base from J, with 14 bases between. The germline V gene has CDR1 SGHRS and CDR2 YFSETQ. CDR3 in amino acids: CASSSGVAQSYNEQFF. The CDR3, as DNA: TGCGCCAGCAGCTCAGGGGTTGCTCAGTCCTACAATGAGCAGTTCTTC.

In this sample, this clonotype turned up many times. V gene TRBV20-1 combines with J gene TRBJ2-7, with 12 bases matching TRBD2. The CDR3 has 15 amino acids. J was trimmed by 1 base and V by 3 bases; bases with no gene match: 4. Germline V gives CDR1 DFQATT, CDR2 SNEGSKA (reference sequence). This chain's CDR3 is CSASPLAGGSYEQYV. Here the CDR3 DNA reads TGCAGTGCTAGCCCTCTAGCGGGAGGGTCCTACGAGCAGTACGTC.

This clonotype occurred a few times. The chain combines TRBV20-1 with TRBJ1-5, with D maybe TRBD1 (6 bases). Between the trimmed V and J ends, which lost 6 bases and 0 bases, there was a span of 21 bases. The germline V gene has CDR1 DFQATT and CDR2 SNEGSKA (reference sequence). The CDR3 sequence is 17 residues long. DNA for the CDR3: TGCAGTGCAGCCCCCGGGGAGGGGGTCTATAGCAATCAGCCCCAGCATTTT. It translates to CSAAPGEGVYSNQPQHF.

This clonotype was seen many times. The rearrangement joins TRBV6-1 to TRBJ2-1; 13 bases agree with TRBD2. J lost 5 bases, V lost 6 bases, and 4 bases had no gene match. CDR1 is MNHNS, CDR2 SASEGT, per germline. This CDR3 comprises 15 residues. The CDR3 nucleotides are TGTGCCAGCAGAATACTAGCGGGAGGGAACAATGAGCAGTTCTTC. Protein sequence: CASRILAGGNNEQFF.

This sequence joins TRBV5-1 and TRBJ2-5, with unresolved D. The CDR3 runs to 17 residues. Germline CDR1 reads SGHRS; CDR2 reads YFSETQ. V lost 0 bases and J lost 0, with 15 bases in between. The CDR3 DNA is TGCGCCAGCAGCTTGGCCAGACTGACCCCGTACCAAGAGACCCAGTACTTC. This translates into CASSLARLTPYQETQYF. Full variable domain (remainder filled in from reference TRBV5-1 and TRBJ2-5): KAGVTQTPRYLIKTRGQQVTLSCSPISGHRSVSWYQQTPGQGLQFLFEYFSETQRNKGNFPGRFSGRQFSNSRSEMNVSTLELGDSALYLCASSLARLTPYQETQYFGPGTRLLVL.

This clonotype was counted ten times or more. This rearrangement joins TRBV20-1 to TRBJ2-2; D possibly corresponds to TRBD2 (5 bases). Trimming stripped 5 bases from V and 8 bases from J, with 12 bases between. The germline V gene encodes CDR1 DFQATT and CDR2 SNEGSKA (reference sequence). The CDR3 consists of 12 residues. This chain's CDR3 is CSAPPGKGELFF. DNA of the CDR3: TGCAGTGCTCCCCCCGGGAAGGGGGAGCTGTTTTTT.

The sample holds many counts of this clonotype. This chain connects TRBV4-3 to TRBJ2-2; D assignment may be TRBD1 or TRBD2 (5 bases each). V was cut by 1 base and J by 4 bases, with 16 bases left in between. In germline, CDR1 is LGHNA, CDR2 YSLEER. The CDR3 totals 17 residues. The CDR3 protein is CASSQALRGGFTGELFF. The DNA of the CDR3 is TGCGCCAGCAGCCAAGCCCTTCGGGGCGGTTTCACCGGGGAGCTGTTTTTT.

In its sample, this clonotype was seen many times. The chain links TRBV12-3 or TRBV12-4 to TRBJ2-1, with D possibly called TRBD1 or TRBD2 (5 bases each). V dropped 3 bases and J dropped 9 bases, with 9 bases sitting between them. This CDR3 spans 12 amino acids. The CDR3 sequence is CASSLGPSEQFF. DNA of the CDR3: TGTGCCAGCAGTTTGGGACCAAGTGAGCAGTTCTTC.

This clonotype was observed many times. The rearrangement joins TRBV5-5 to TRBJ1-4; D gene unclear. The V and J ends lost 1 base and 2 bases respectively, with 12 bases between them. Germline CDR1 is SGHKS and CDR2 is YYEKEE (reference sequence). The length of the CDR3 is 16 residues. CDR3 DNA sequence: TGTGCCAGCAGCTTGCAGGCACCCTCCACTAATGAAAAACTGTTTTTT. Protein sequence: CASSLQAPSTNEKLFF. Together with reference TRBV5-5 and TRBJ1-4, the CDR3 gives the full variable domain: DAGVTQSPTHLIKTRGQQVTLRCSPISGHKSVSWYQQVLGQGPQFIFQYYEKEERGRGNFPDRFSARQFPNYSSELNVNALLLGDSALYLCASSLQAPSTNEKLFFGSGTQLSVL.

This clonotype was seen repeatedly, ten times or more. The chain carries TRBV20-1 and TRBJ2-7; 7 bases are shared with TRBD2. J was trimmed by 4 bases and V by 2 bases; bases with no gene match: 5. Germline CDR1 DFQATT, CDR2 SNEGSKA (reference sequence). The CDR3 is made up of 13 amino acids. CDR3 coding DNA: TGCAGTGCTAGAAAAGCGGGACGGTACGAGCAGTACTTC. Protein: CSARKAGRYEQYF.

This clonotype was recorded at least ten times. In nucleotides, the CDR3 is TGTGCCAGCAGTTTGTGGCGGGGTTCCTACAATGAGCAGTTCTTC. Translated, it gives CASSLWRGSYNEQFF. The chain combines TRBV28 with TRBJ2-1; D is perhaps TRBD2 (6 bases). The CDR3 totals 15 residues. Trimming cost V 3 bases and J 1 base, with 10 bases left between them. Germline lookup yields CDR1 MDHEN and CDR2 SYDVKM.

The chain uses TRBV6-2 or TRBV6-3 and TRBJ2-1, with TRBD2 matching 9 bases. Germline loops: CDR1 MNHEY, CDR2 SVGEGT. V dropped 6 bases and J dropped 5; count of bases not matched to a gene: 8. This CDR3 comprises 15 residues. DNA for the CDR3: TGTGCCAGCAGCCCACCAGGGACTAGCAACAATGAGCAGTTCTTC. It specifies CASSPPGTSNNEQFF.

V usage is TRBV7-8 and J usage is TRBJ2-1; TRBD2 is a possible D gene (6 bases). V dropped 1 base and J dropped 14 bases, with 15 bases sitting between them. The CDR3 length is 13 residues. The germline V gene encodes CDR1 SGHVS and CDR2 FQNEAQ. The CDR3 bases are TGTGCCAGCAGCTTAGGGGGGTCTAGCGAGGAGTTCTTC. Translated: CASSLGGSSEEFF.

This clonotype was found many times. J is TRBJ2-5 and V is TRBV29-1; D unclear. V lost 7 bases and J 2 bases, leaving 14 bases between the germline ends. Germline V gene lookup returns CDR1 SQVTM and CDR2 ANQGSEA. The CDR3 extends over 13 amino acids. The CDR3 bases are TGCAGCGATACCACTTTCAGACAAGAGACCCAGTACTTC. Residues: CSDTTFRQETQYF.

There are a few counts of this clonotype. The chain recombines TRBV7-9 with TRBJ2-3; maybe TRBD2 (6 bases). Germline V lookup: CDR1 SEHNR, CDR2 FQNEAQ (reference sequence). The CDR3 is 15 residues long. Trimming took 2 bases from V and 1 from J, leaving 10 bases between them. In DNA form, the CDR3 reads TGTGCCAGCAGCTTATGGGCTAGCGGCACAGATACGCAGTATTTT. It yields the protein CASSLWASGTDTQYF.

The chain is built from TRBV5-1 and TRBJ2-7; no clear D gene. The V and J ends lost 0 bases and 5 bases respectively, with 9 bases between them. The CDR3 consists of 13 residues. CDR1 and CDR2 (germline): SGHRS, YFSETQ. The CDR3 sequence is CASSLGQDHEQYF. The CDR3, as DNA: TGCGCCAGCAGCTTGGGTCAGGATCACGAGCAGTACTTC.

The table lists this clonotype with many counts. The rearrangement links TRBV10-3 to TRBJ1-5, with D uncertain. V shed 0 bases and J shed 2 bases, with 14 bases lying between them. The CDR3 totals 17 residues. The germline CDR1 and CDR2 sequences are ENHRY and SYGVKD. As DNA, the CDR3 is TGTGCCATCAGTGAGTCGCTGGCGGGGAGTGGCAATCAGCCCCAGCATTTT. Amino acid sequence: CAISESLAGSGNQPQHF.

The chain combines TRBV5-5 with TRBJ1-6; D may be TRBD1 (5 bases). Trimming took 6 bases from V and 7 from J, leaving 23 bases between them. The CDR3 sequence is 17 residues long. Looked up from germline, CDR1 is SGHKS and CDR2 is YYEKEE (reference sequence). The CDR3 region is CASTPAGMEGSNSPLHF. The CDR3 nucleotides read TGTGCCAGCACACCGGCCGGGATGGAGGGGAGCAATTCACCCCTCCACTTT.

This clonotype was observed at least ten times. The chain carries TRBV25-1 and TRBJ2-7; 11 bases are shared with TRBD2. The germline gives CDR1 MGHDK, CDR2 SYGVNS. The CDR3 length is 14 residues. J lost 6 bases, V lost 4 bases, and 5 bases had no gene match. CDR3 sequence (DNA): TGTGCCAGCAGTGGCCTAGCGGGAGGTAGCGAGCAGTACGTC. It translates to CASSGLAGGSEQYV.

This clonotype was observed at least ten times. The genes are TRBV10-3 and TRBJ1-4; TRBD1 agrees at 8 bases. The germline V gene has CDR1 ENHRY and CDR2 SYGVKD. The CDR3 contains 17 residues. Losses at the gene ends were 2 bases for V and 2 bases for J; bases not matched to a gene: 7. CDR3 in amino acids: CAISERFQGATNEKLFF. The CDR3 DNA sequence: TGTGCCATCAGTGAGCGTTTTCAGGGGGCCACTAATGAAAAACTGTTTTTT.

This clonotype was observed at least ten times. This sequence joins TRBV28 and TRBJ2-5; no firm D call. The CDR3 totals 13 residues. Per germline, CDR1 MDHEN and CDR2 SYDVKM. Trimming took 6 bases from V and 9 from J, leaving 17 bases between them. The CDR3 here is CASRSKLAVAQYF. CDR3 in DNA: TGTGCCAGCAGATCCAAACTGGCTGTGGCCCAGTACTTC.

This clonotype was recorded at least ten times. V and J are TRBV10-3 and TRBJ1-5, with a weak D call TRBD1 (5 bases). The CDR3 extends over 15 amino acids. With 6 bases removed from V and 6 bases from J, the gap between germline ends came to 18 bases. The germline gives CDR1 ENHRY, CDR2 SYGVKD. This CDR3 is CAISSVEGGTQPQHF. The CDR3 DNA sequence: TGTGCCATCAGCTCCGTGGAGGGAGGGACTCAGCCCCAGCATTTT.

The chain recombines TRBV7-2 with TRBJ2-7, with 8 positions matching TRBD1. This CDR3 is built from 15 residues. V was pared by 5 bases and J by 3 bases, with 9 bases of the junction left unmatched. Looked up from germline, CDR1 is SGHTA and CDR2 is FQGNSA. The DNA of the CDR3 is TGTGCCAGCAGCGAATATTGGACAGGGCACTACGAGCAGTACTTC. Its translation is CASSEYWTGHYEQYF. The whole variable domain, filled in from reference TRBV7-2 and TRBJ2-7, reads GAGVSQSPSNKVTEKGKDVELRCDPISGHTALYWYRQSLGQGLEFLIYFQGNSAPDKSGLPSDRFSAERTGGSVSTLTIQRTQQEDSAVYLCASSEYWTGHYEQYFGPGTRLTVT.

This chain connects TRBV7-9 to TRBJ2-3, with TRBD1 identical over 8 bases. CDR1 and CDR2 from the germline V gene are SEHNR and FQNEAQ (reference sequence). This CDR3 region has 17 residues. Unmatched junction bases numbered 12, after V lost 5 bases and J lost 2 bases. In DNA form, the CDR3 reads TGTGCCAGCAGCGCTACCGGGACAGGAACTATCACAGATACGCAGTATTTT. Protein: CASSATGTGTITDTQYF.

This clonotype came up many times. The chain carries TRBV5-1 and TRBJ2-1; possible D gene TRBD2, 6 bases. V lost 3 bases and J 0 bases, leaving 10 bases between the germline ends. The germline CDR1 and CDR2 sequences are SGHRS and YFSETQ. The CDR3 consists of 15 residues. The CDR3 DNA is TGCGCCAGCAGCTCTCTGCGGGGCTCCTACAATGAGCAGTTCTTC. It encodes CASSSLRGSYNEQFF.

This clonotype was counted many times. The V call is TRBV20-1, the J call TRBJ2-7, with D perhaps being TRBD1 or TRBD2 (6 bases each). The CDR3 is made up of 13 amino acids. With 1 base removed from V and 6 bases from J, the gap between germline ends came to 13 bases. Per germline, CDR1 DFQATT and CDR2 SNEGSKA (reference sequence). In nucleotides, the CDR3 is TGCAGTGCTAGAGGCGGGACACTCGGCGAGCAGTACTTC. Protein sequence: CSARGGTLGEQYF.

The J gene is TRBJ2-7, the V gene TRBV5-5, with 9 bases matching TRBD2. With V trimmed by 5 bases and J by 2 bases, 8 bases remained unmatched. Germline CDR1 and CDR2: SGHKS and YYEKEE (reference sequence). This CDR3 comprises 15 residues. The CDR3 nucleotides are TGTGCCAGCAGACCTGGGGTAGCGGGAGCCTACGAGCAGTACTTC. Encoded protein: CASRPGVAGAYEQYF.

This clonotype came up many times. This chain joins TRBV29-1 and TRBJ1-2; D call uncertain. The germline V and J ends were trimmed by 6 bases and 0 bases, with 8 bases remaining between them. The CDR3 consists of 12 residues. Germline V gives CDR1 SQVTM, CDR2 ANQGSEA. CDR3 bases: TGCAGCGTCTGGACCGCTAACTATGGCTACACCTTC. It is translated as CSVWTANYGYTF.

V usage is TRBV11-2 and J usage is TRBJ1-4, with D hard to call. CDR1 is SGHAT and CDR2 is FQNNGV in the germline V gene. The CDR3 consists of 16 residues. With 1 base removed from V and 0 bases from J, the gap between germline ends came to 9 bases. The CDR3 nucleotides are TGTGCCAGCAGCTTAGCAGAATCAGCAACTAATGAAAAACTGTTTTTT. As protein: CASSLAESATNEKLFF.

This clonotype was detected many times. The gene calls are TRBV24-1 and TRBJ2-1; TRBD2 aligns across 12 bases. The CDR3 runs 18 residues. Germline CDR1 reads KGHDR; CDR2 reads SFDVKD. Trimming at V came to 2 bases and at J to 3 bases, leaving 7 bases not matched to a gene. The DNA of the CDR3 is TGTGCCACCAGTGATTCCACCCTGACTAGCGGGGGCTACAATGAGCAGTTCTTC. Its protein is CATSDSTLTSGGYNEQFF.